This T cell receptor beta chain was observed in a study of cytomegalovirus exposure and HLA in healthy donors. V was pared by 1 base and J by 5 bases, with 7 bases of the junction left unmatched. Germline CDR1 SGHNT, CDR2 YYREEE (reference sequence). The CDR3 sequence is 17 residues long. The PCR employed 60 Vbeta primers together with 13 Jbeta primers. Data came from immunoSEQ multiplex PCR; TCRdb stores just in-frame clones and leaves some out. The sample includes 150,000 to 250,000 clones, 70% to 90% of them seen just once. This clonotype originated in a woman aged 50 to 60 in good health and CMV-seronegative. Sequencing was done on a sample of PBMCs. This rearrangement joins TRBV5-4 to TRBJ2-5, with TRBD2 matching 14 bases. The DNA of the CDR3 is TGTGCCAGCAGCTTGACAAGACTAGCGGGAGGGCTGGAGACCCAGTACTTC. Its translation: CASSLTRLAGGLETQYF.